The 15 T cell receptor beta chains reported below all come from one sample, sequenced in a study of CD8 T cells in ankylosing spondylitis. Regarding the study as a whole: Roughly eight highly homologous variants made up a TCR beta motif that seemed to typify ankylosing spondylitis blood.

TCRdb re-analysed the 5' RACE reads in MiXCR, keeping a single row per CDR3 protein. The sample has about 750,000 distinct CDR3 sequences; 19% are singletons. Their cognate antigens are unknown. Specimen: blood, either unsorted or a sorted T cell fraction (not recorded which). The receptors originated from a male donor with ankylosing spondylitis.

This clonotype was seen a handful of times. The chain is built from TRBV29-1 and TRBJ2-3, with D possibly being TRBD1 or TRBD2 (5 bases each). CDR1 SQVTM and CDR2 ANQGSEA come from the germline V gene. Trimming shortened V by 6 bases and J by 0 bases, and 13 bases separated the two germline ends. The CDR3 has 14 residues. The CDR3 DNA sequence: TGCAGCGTCGAGTGGGGGTCTAGCACAGATACGCAGTATTTT. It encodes CSVEWGSSTDTQYF.

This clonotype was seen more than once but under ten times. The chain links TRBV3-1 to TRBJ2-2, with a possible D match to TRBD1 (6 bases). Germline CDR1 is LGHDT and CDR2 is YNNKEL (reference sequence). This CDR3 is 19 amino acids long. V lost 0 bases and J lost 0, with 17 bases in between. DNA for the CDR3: TGTGCCAGCAGCCAAGATTTGGGCCAGGGGCAGGCGAACACCGGGGAGCTGTTTTTT. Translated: CASSQDLGQGQANTGELFF.

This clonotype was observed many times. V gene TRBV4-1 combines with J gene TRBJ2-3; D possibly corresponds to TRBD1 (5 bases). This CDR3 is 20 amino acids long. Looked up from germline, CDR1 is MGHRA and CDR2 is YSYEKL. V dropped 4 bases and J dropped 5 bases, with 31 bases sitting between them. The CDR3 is CASSPGNPGRTIRTRDTQYF. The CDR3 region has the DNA TGCGCCAGCAGCCCCGGCAACCCTGGCAGGACAATCAGGACCCGAGATACGCAGTATTTT.

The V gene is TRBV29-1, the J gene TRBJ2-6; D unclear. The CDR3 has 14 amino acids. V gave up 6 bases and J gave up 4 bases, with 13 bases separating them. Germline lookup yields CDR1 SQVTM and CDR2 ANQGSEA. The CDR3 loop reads CSVLSGSGANVLTF. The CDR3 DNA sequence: TGCAGCGTCCTCAGTGGGTCCGGGGCCAACGTCCTGACTTTC.

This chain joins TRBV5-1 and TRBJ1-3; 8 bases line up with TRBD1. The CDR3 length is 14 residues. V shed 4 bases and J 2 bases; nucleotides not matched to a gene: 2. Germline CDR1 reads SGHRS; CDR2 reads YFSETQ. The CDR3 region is CASSAGQAGNTIYF. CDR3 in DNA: TGCGCCAGCAGCGCGGGACAGGCTGGAAACACCATATATTTT.

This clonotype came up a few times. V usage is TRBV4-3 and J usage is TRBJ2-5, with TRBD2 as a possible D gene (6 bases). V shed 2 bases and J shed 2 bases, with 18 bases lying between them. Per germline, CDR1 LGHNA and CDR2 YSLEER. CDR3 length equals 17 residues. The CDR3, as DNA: TGCGCCAGCAGCCAACGCTTCCCGGGACTGCCTCAAGAGACCCAGTACTTC. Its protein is CASSQRFPGLPQETQYF.

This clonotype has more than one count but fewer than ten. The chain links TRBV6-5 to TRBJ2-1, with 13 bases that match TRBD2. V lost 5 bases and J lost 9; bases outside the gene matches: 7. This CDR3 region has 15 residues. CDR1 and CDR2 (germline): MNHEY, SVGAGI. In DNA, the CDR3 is TGTGCCAGCAGTCACGGACTAGCGGGAGCTAGTGAGCAGTTCTTC. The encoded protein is CASSHGLAGASEQFF.

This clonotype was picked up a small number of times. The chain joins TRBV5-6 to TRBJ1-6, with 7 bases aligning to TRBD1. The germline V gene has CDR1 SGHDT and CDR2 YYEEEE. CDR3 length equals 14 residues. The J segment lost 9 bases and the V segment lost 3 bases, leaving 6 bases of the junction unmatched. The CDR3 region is CASSSDREGSPLHF. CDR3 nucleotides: TGTGCCAGCAGCTCCGACAGGGAAGGTTCACCCCTCCACTTT.

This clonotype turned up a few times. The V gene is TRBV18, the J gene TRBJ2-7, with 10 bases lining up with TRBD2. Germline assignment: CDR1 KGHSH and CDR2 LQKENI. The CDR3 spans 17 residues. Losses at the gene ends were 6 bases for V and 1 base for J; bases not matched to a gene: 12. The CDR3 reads CASSSSASGRLSYEQYF. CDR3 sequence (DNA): TGTGCCAGCTCCTCGTCCGCTAGCGGGAGACTTTCCTACGAGCAGTACTTC. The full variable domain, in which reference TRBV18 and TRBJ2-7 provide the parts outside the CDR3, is NAGVMQNPRHLVRRRGQEARLRCSPMKGHSHVYWYRQLPEEGLKFMVYLQKENIIDESGMPKERFSAEFPKEGPSILRIQQVVRGDSAAYFCASSSSASGRLSYEQYFGPGTRLTVT.

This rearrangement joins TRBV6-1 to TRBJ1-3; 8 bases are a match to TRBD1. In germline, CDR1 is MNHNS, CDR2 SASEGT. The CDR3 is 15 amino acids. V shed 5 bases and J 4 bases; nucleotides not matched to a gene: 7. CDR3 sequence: CASSQDRGPGNTIYF. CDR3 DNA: TGTGCCAGCAGTCAAGACAGGGGTCCCGGAAACACCATATATTTT.

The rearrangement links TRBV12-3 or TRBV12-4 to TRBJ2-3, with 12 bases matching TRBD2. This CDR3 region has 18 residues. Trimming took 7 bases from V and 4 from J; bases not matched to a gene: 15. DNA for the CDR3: TGTGCCAGCACCGAGACTAGCGGGAGTGGTCATGTTTCAGATACGCAGTATTTT. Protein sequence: CASTETSGSGHVSDTQYF.

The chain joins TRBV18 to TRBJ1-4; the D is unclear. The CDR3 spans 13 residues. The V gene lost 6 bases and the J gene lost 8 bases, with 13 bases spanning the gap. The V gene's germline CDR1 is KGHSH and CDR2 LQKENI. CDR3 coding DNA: TGTGCCAGCTCTCAGGAGTTTTCGGAAAAACTGTTTTTT. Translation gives CASSQEFSEKLFF.

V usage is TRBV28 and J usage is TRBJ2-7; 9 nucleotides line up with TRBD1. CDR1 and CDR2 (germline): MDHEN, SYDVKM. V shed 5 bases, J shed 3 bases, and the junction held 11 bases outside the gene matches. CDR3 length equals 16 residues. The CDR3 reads CASSTPGTGFFYEQYF. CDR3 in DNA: TGTGCCAGCAGTACCCCCGGGACAGGGTTTTTCTACGAGCAGTACTTC.

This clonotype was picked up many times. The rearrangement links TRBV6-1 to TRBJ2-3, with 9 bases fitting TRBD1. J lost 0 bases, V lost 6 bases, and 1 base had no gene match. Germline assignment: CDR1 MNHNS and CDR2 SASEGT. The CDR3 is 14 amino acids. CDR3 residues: CASRQGASTDTQYF. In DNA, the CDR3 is TGTGCCAGCAGACAGGGGGCAAGCACAGATACGCAGTATTTT.

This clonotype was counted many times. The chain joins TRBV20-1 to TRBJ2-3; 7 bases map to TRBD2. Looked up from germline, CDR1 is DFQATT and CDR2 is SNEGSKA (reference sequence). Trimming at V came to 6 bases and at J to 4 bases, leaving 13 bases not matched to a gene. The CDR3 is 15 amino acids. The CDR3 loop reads CSASGGKGGADTQYF. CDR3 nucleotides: TGCAGTGCCAGTGGTGGCAAGGGAGGGGCAGATACGCAGTATTTT.